The 30 T cell receptor beta chains presented below share a single source sample, sequenced in a study of blood T cells in healthy people across ages. A J-beta primer mix and a sample-barcoded 5' primer were used in a second PCR of about 7 to 12 cycles. One entry per CDR3 protein results from TCRdb running MiXCR on the 5' RACE reads. The sample lists 1.5 million to 2 million distinct CDR3 sequences; approximately 50% were seen once. The sequenced sample was blood. The receptors derive from a woman aged 35 to 49 in good health.

The chain employs TRBV21-1 and TRBJ1-2. TRBV21-1 is a pseudogene locus. This CDR3 has 13 residues. The CDR3 DNA sequence: TGTGCCAGCAGCAAGAAGAGAGGGATAGGCTACACCTTC. Its translation is CASSKKRGIGYTF.

There are a few counts of this clonotype. The V gene is TRBV7-9, the J gene TRBJ2-2; 13 bases align to TRBD2. Germline CDR1 SEHNR, CDR2 FQNEAQ (reference sequence). This CDR3 spans 18 amino acids. The junction had 7 bases not matched to a gene; V was cut back by 5 bases and J by 1 base. CDR3 nucleotide sequence: TGTGCCAGCAGCGCGACCGGGACTAGCGGGAAGAACACCGGGGAGCTGTTTTTT. This codes for CASSATGTSGKNTGELFF.

Notes on this clonotype: One junction end disagrees with the germline gene, perhaps due to a read error. This chain uses TRBV12-3 or TRBV12-4 with TRBJ2-1, with 13 bases identical to TRBD2. The CDR3 has 20 residues. CDR3 loop: CASSLRTSGGVNQPYNGQFF. The CDR3 bases are TGTGCCAGCAGTTTAAGGACTAGCGGGGGTGTTAACCAACCCTACAATGGGCAGTTCTTC.

The chain has TRBV14 and TRBJ1-4; 8 nucleotides line up with TRBD1. The CDR3 has 15 amino acids. The germline V gene encodes CDR1 SGHDN and CDR2 FVKESK. With 2 bases clipped from V and 7 bases from J, the junction kept 6 bases outside the gene matches. CDR3 in amino acids: CASSQSDRVGEKLFF. The CDR3 bases are TGTGCCAGCAGCCAATCGGACAGGGTTGGTGAAAAACTGTTTTTT.

A few counts support this clonotype. This chain joins TRBV28 and TRBJ2-7; 7 nucleotides agree with TRBD1. Germline CDR1 MDHEN, CDR2 SYDVKM. CDR3 length: 16 residues. J was trimmed by 0 bases and V by 3 bases; bases with no gene match: 8. The CDR3 region has the DNA TGTGCCAGCAGTTTTGTATTGGGACAGATCTCCTACGAGCAGTACTTC. Translating gives CASSFVLGQISYEQYF. The full variable domain, rest sourced from reference TRBV28 and TRBJ2-7, is DVKVTQSSRYLVKRTGEKVFLECVQDMDHENMFWYRQDPGLGLRLIYFSYDVKMKEKGDIPEGYSVSREKKERFSLILESASTNQTSMYLCASSFVLGQISYEQYFGPGTRLTVT.

This clonotype occurred a few times. This rearrangement joins TRBV11-1 to TRBJ2-1; 7 bases match TRBD2. The germline V gene has CDR1 SGHAT and CDR2 FQDESV (reference sequence). The CDR3 is made up of 16 amino acids. With 4 bases clipped from V and 0 bases from J, the junction kept 6 bases outside the gene matches. The CDR3 nucleotides are TGTGCCAGCAGCTCCGGGACTATAAGCTCCTACAATGAGCAGTTCTTC. Protein: CASSSGTISSYNEQFF. The full variable domain, its missing parts supplied by reference TRBV11-1 and TRBJ2-1, is EAEVAQSPRYKITEKSQAVAFWCDPISGHATLYWYRQILGQGPELLVQFQDESVVDDSQLPKDRFSAERLKGVDSTLKIQPAELGDSAMYLCASSSGTISSYNEQFFGPGTRLTVL.

This clonotype was seen more than once but under ten times. The CDR3 DNA sequence: TGTGCCAGCAGCGTAGATAGCGGGGGACTCCTCTACGAGCAGTACTTC. Its protein is CASSVDSGGLLYEQYF. The chain links TRBV9 to TRBJ2-7; 9 nucleotides match TRBD2. Germline-derived CDR1 and CDR2 are SGDLS and YYNGEE. The CDR3 consists of 16 residues. Germline trimming cut 0 bases from V and 3 bases from J; bases unmatched to any gene: 7.

The genes are TRBV29-1 and TRBJ2-3; TRBD1 matches at 7 bases. Germline-derived CDR1 and CDR2 are SQVTM and ANQGSEA. V dropped 0 bases and J dropped 5; count of bases not matched to a gene: 14. This CDR3 comprises 17 residues. Written as DNA, the CDR3 is TGCAGCGTTGAAGATCGGCGACAGGGTTATGGCATAGATACGCAGTATTTT. Protein: CSVEDRRQGYGIDTQYF.

This chain links TRBV28 with TRBJ2-7; 11 nucleotides agree with TRBD2. Germline assignment: CDR1 MDHEN and CDR2 SYDVKM. The CDR3 is 19 residues long. With 5 bases clipped from V and 7 bases from J, the junction kept 22 bases outside the gene matches. CDR3 protein: CASSAVSLGGSGGAHEQYF. The CDR3 bases are TGTGCCAGCAGTGCAGTCTCCCTGGGCGGTAGCGGGGGGGCTCATGAGCAGTACTTC.

Only a few counts were recorded for this clonotype. The rearrangement joins TRBV7-9 to TRBJ1-2; TRBD1 is a possible D gene (5 bases). Per the germline V gene, CDR1 is SEHNR and CDR2 is FQNEAQ (reference sequence). V lost 7 bases and J lost 4, with 16 bases in between. CDR3 length: 14 amino acids. CDR3 region: CASTRGAGIYGYTF. Written as DNA, the CDR3 is TGTGCCAGCACCAGAGGGGCAGGGATCTATGGCTACACCTTC. Together with reference TRBV7-9 and TRBJ1-2, the CDR3 gives the full variable domain: DTGVSQNPRHKITKRGQNVTFRCDPISEHNRLYWYRQTLGQGPEFLTYFQNEAQLEKSRLLSDRFSAERPKGSFSTLEIQRTEQGDSAMYLCASTRGAGIYGYTFGSGTRLTVV.

DNA for the CDR3: TGTGCCAGCACCCTTAGCGGGGACAATGAGCAGTTCTTC. This codes for CASTLSGDNEQFF. The V and J genes are TRBV28 and TRBJ2-1, with 8 bases matching TRBD2. The junction had 4 bases not matched to a gene; V was cut back by 7 bases and J by 5 bases. There are 13 residues in the CDR3. Germline-derived CDR1 and CDR2 are MDHEN and SYDVKM. The full variable domain, its missing parts supplied by reference TRBV28 and TRBJ2-1, is DVKVTQSSRYLVKRTGEKVFLECVQDMDHENMFWYRQDPGLGLRLIYFSYDVKMKEKGDIPEGYSVSREKKERFSLILESASTNQTSMYLCASTLSGDNEQFFGPGTRLTVL.

The chain combines TRBV20-1 with TRBJ2-1, with D unresolved. CDR1 and CDR2 (germline): DFQATT, SNEGSKA (reference sequence). This CDR3 is built from 13 residues. In nucleotides, the CDR3 is TGCAGGGTAGACCTCACCAACGGTTTTGAGCAGTTCTTC. This translates into CRVDLTNGFEQFF.

The CDR3 spells CARKCGGDSPARLRLETQYF. Here the CDR3 DNA reads TGTGCCAGGAAGTGCGGGGGGGACTCTCCCGCGCGACTACGGTTGGAGACCCAGTACTTC. The J gene is TRBJ2-7, the V gene TRBV6-1, with 9 bases lining up with TRBD2. The J call could be wrong; TRBJ2-5 is a better fit for the DNA end. CDR1 and CDR2 from the germline V gene are MNHNS and SASEGT. The CDR3 spans 20 residues.

In its sample, this clonotype was seen once. This sequence may be a read error, since a much larger clone differs from it by one base. The gene calls are TRBV6-5 and TRBJ2-1; D not resolved. CDR1 is MNHEY, CDR2 SVGAGI, per germline. The CDR3 loop spans 13 amino acids. DNA of the CDR3: TGTGCCAGCAGTGACTCGGGCTCCGATGAGCAGTTCTTC. Amino acid sequence: CASSDSGSDEQFF.

This clonotype was counted a single time. The rearrangement links TRBV9 to TRBJ1-5, with D perhaps matching TRBD1 (5 bases). The CDR3 extends over 14 amino acids. Trimming took 0 bases from V and 7 from J, leaving 11 bases between them. CDR1 and CDR2 (germline): SGDLS, YYNGEE. This CDR3 is CASSVDGAQQPQHF. In nucleotides, the CDR3 is TGTGCCAGCAGCGTAGATGGGGCACAGCAGCCCCAGCATTTT.

The chain carries TRBV20-1 and TRBJ2-7; 11 bases line up with TRBD2. Germline CDR1 is DFQATT and CDR2 is SNEGSKA (reference sequence). Trimming took 3 bases from V and 5 from J; bases not matched to a gene: 9. The CDR3 contains 15 residues. The CDR3 DNA reads as TGCAGTGCTAGTCCGACTAGCGGGGTCGGGGACGAGCAGTACTTC. Translating gives CSASPTSGVGDEQYF.

This clonotype was seen a handful of times. This chain links TRBV7-2 with TRBJ2-1; D remains ambiguous. The CDR3 length is 12 residues. V was cut by 1 base and J by 15 bases, with 13 bases left in between. CDR1 and CDR2 (germline): SGHTA, FQGNSA. The CDR3 protein is CASSLGAVERFF. The DNA for the CDR3 is TGTGCCAGCAGCTTAGGGGCGGTAGAACGGTTCTTC.

This clonotype was picked up a small number of times. This chain connects TRBV7-2 to TRBJ1-1; D ambiguous. The V end was cut by 8 bases, the J end by 2 bases, with 9 bases between. Germline V gene lookup returns CDR1 SGHTA and CDR2 FQGNSA. CDR3 length: 12 residues. This chain's CDR3 is CASRLQNTEAFF. In DNA form, the CDR3 reads TGTGCCAGCCGCCTTCAAAACACTGAAGCTTTCTTT.

J is TRBJ1-5 and V is TRBV27; tentative D call: TRBD1 (5 bases). The CDR3 extends over 14 amino acids. The germline CDR1 and CDR2 sequences are MNHEY and SMNVEV (reference sequence). V lost 5 bases, J lost 7 bases, and 15 bases lay in between. The CDR3 here is CASSLRGDFQPQHF. CDR3 bases: TGTGCCAGCAGTCTCCGGGGCGATTTCCAGCCCCAGCATTTT.

V and J are TRBV28 and TRBJ2-1, with D tentatively TRBD1 (5 bases). The germline V and J ends were trimmed by 4 bases and 7 bases, with 23 bases remaining between them. This CDR3 is built from 17 residues. Germline values: CDR1 MDHEN, CDR2 SYDVKM. The CDR3 region is CASSSPPRDQFRNEQFF. The CDR3 coding sequence is TGTGCCAGCAGTTCCCCCCCCAGGGATCAGTTCAGAAATGAGCAGTTCTTC.

The chain links TRBV2 to TRBJ1-2, with 7 bases aligning to TRBD1. Looked up from germline, CDR1 is SNHLY and CDR2 is FYNNEI. After removal of 5 bases from V and 3 bases from J, the junction contained 6 bases not matched to a gene. There are 14 residues in the CDR3. CDR3 residues: CASSTGALDYGYTF. The CDR3 DNA follows: TGTGCCAGCAGTACAGGGGCCTTGGACTATGGCTACACCTTC.

The chain employs TRBV2 and TRBJ1-2; D not certain. V lost 1 base and J lost 4, with 10 bases in between. There are 14 residues in the CDR3. CDR1 is SNHLY and CDR2 is FYNNEI in the germline V gene. The CDR3 protein is CASSEDVAPYGYTF. DNA for the CDR3: TGTGCCAGCAGTGAAGATGTGGCGCCCTATGGCTACACCTTC.

This clonotype was counted only a few times. The chain couples TRBV7-2 to TRBJ2-1; TRBD1 agrees at 8 bases. J gave up 10 bases and V 5 bases, and 13 bases lay outside the gene matches. This CDR3 is built from 15 residues. Germline-derived CDR1 and CDR2 are SGHTA and FQGNSA. CDR3 loop: CASSATGVASEEQFF. The CDR3, as DNA: TGTGCCAGCAGCGCGACAGGGGTCGCAAGTGAGGAGCAGTTCTTC.

The J gene is TRBJ1-2, the V gene TRBV29-1; 7 nucleotides align to TRBD1. The CDR3 is 13 amino acids. In germline, CDR1 is SQVTM, CDR2 ANQGSEA. V was clipped by 6 bases and J by 2 bases; unmatched bases: 6. The CDR3 here is CSVPGTENYGYTF. The CDR3 DNA sequence: TGCAGCGTACCCGGGACAGAAAACTATGGCTACACCTTC.

This clonotype has more than one count but fewer than ten. The CDR3 is CASSLLAGGSSYEQYF. DNA for the CDR3: TGCGCCAGCAGCTTGTTAGCGGGGGGGAGCTCCTACGAGCAGTACTTC. The genes are TRBV5-1 and TRBJ2-7, with 11 positions matching TRBD2. The CDR3 covers 16 residues. From germline, CDR1 is SGHRS and CDR2 YFSETQ. J lost 0 bases, V lost 1 base, and 3 bases had no gene match.

This clonotype was counted only a few times. This chain joins TRBV28 and TRBJ1-2; D is uncertain. The CDR3 is 12 amino acids. The V gene's germline CDR1 is MDHEN and CDR2 SYDVKM. V was cut by 10 bases and J by 2 bases, with 11 bases left in between. Here the CDR3 DNA reads TGTGCCACCGCCGAGAGGAACTATGGCTACACCTTC. Protein sequence: CATAERNYGYTF.

This clonotype was detected only once. As DNA, the CDR3 is TGTGCCAGCAGCCCCGGACAGGGAACGCCAGACTATGGCTACACCTTC. It is translated as CASSPGQGTPDYGYTF. This chain joins TRBV7-9 and TRBJ1-2, with 8 bases identical to TRBD1. The junction had 11 bases not matched to a gene; V was cut back by 5 bases and J by 3 bases. This CDR3 has 16 amino acids. Germline assignment: CDR1 SEHNR and CDR2 FQNEAQ (reference sequence). Full variable domain (outside the CDR3, taken from reference TRBV7-9 and TRBJ1-2): DTGVSQNPRHKITKRGQNVTFRCDPISEHNRLYWYRQTLGQGPEFLTYFQNEAQLEKSRLLSDRFSAERPKGSFSTLEIQRTEQGDSAMYLCASSPGQGTPDYGYTFGSGTRLTVV.

V usage is TRBV5-6 and J usage is TRBJ2-4, with TRBD1 as a possible D gene (6 bases). The DNA end is more similar to TRBJ2-5, so the J call may be wrong. This CDR3 comprises 15 residues. The V gene's germline CDR1 is SGHDT and CDR2 YYEEEE. Written as DNA, the CDR3 is TGTGCCAGCAGCTTGAATCAGGGGTCGAGAGAGACCCAGTACTTC. Protein: CASSLNQGSRETQYF.

As DNA, the CDR3 is TGTGCCGTCCGAACTAGCTCCAGCTCCTACGAGCAGTACTTC. Protein product: CAVRTSSSSYEQYF. The chain is built from TRBV6-5 and TRBJ2-7; a weak D match, TRBD2 (6 bases). From germline, CDR1 is MNHEY and CDR2 SVGAGI. Trimming shortened V by 11 bases and J by 0 bases, and 17 bases separated the two germline ends. This CDR3 spans 14 amino acids.

The V gene is TRBV27, the J gene TRBJ1-1; 8 bases align to TRBD1. From germline, CDR1 is MNHEY and CDR2 SMNVEV (reference sequence). CDR3 length: 14 residues. Trimming at V came to 6 bases and at J to 6 bases, leaving 9 bases not matched to a gene. The CDR3 loop is CASSRQGRGAEAFF. CDR3 coding DNA: TGTGCCAGCAGCCGACAGGGGAGAGGCGCTGAAGCTTTCTTT.